This is a list of T cell receptor beta chains from one sample in a study of OX40 agonist ivuxolimab in advanced cancers. The table came from immunoSEQ multiplex PCR; TCRdb's copy has only in-frame clones and leaves some out. The sample includes approximately 65,000 clones, roughly 80% of them seen just once. This sample comprised CD4+ or CD8+ T cells sorted from blood, obtained in a trial of the OX40 agonist ivuxolimab. Receptors originate from an adult with an advanced solid tumor such as melanoma, head and neck, liver or kidney cancer. Both conserved end residues are part of each CDR3. The D gene is left open where the match is weak. Some rows mark clone size as missing; the rest say once, few, many or name a class of expanded clone.

clone size,J gene,D gene,V gene,CDR3 protein,CDR3 DNA
-,TRBJ1-1,TRBD1,TRBV5-1,CASSPGTANTEAFF,TGCGCCAGCAGTCCCGGGACAGCGAACACTGAAGCTTTCTTT
-,TRBJ2-6,-,TRBV7-2,CASSLATSGANVLTF,TGTGCCAGCAGCTTAGCGACCTCTGGGGCCAACGTCCTGACTTTC
-,TRBJ2-1,-,TRBV28,CASSLSWVSYNEQFF,TGTGCCAGCAGTTTATCGTGGGTTTCCTACAATGAGCAGTTCTTC
-,TRBJ2-3,-,TRBV7-9,CASSDPGTGLRTDTQYF,TGTGCCAGCAGCGACCCGGGAACAGGGTTAAGGACAGATACGCAGTATTTT
-,TRBJ2-4,-,TRBV6-5,CASSYSTGWDIQYF,TGTGCCAGCAGTTACTCAACAGGATGGGACATTCAGTACTTC
-,TRBJ2-1,TRBD2,TRBV9,CASSVLAGGDEQFF,TGTGCCAGCAGCGTACTAGCGGGAGGGGATGAGCAGTTCTTC
-,TRBJ1-3,-,TRBV12-5,CASGLVMRRNTIYF,TGTGCTAGTGGTTTGGTCATGCGGAGAAACACCATATATTTT
-,TRBJ2-7,-,TRBV5-4,CASSQAQGFYEQYF,TGCGCCAGCAGCCAAGCCCAGGGATTCTACGAGCAGTACTTC
-,TRBJ1-5,-,TRBV19,CATKQQGPDSNQPQHF,TGTGCCACTAAACAGCAGGGCCCCGATAGCAATCAGCCCCAGCATTTT
few,TRBJ1-2,TRBD1,TRBV18,CASSPGPGQGYGYTF,TGTGCCAGCTCACCGGGCCCGGGACAGGGCTATGGCTACACCTTC
-,TRBJ2-7,-,TRBV11-2,CASSLAGSYEQYF,TGTGCCAGCAGCTTAGCGGGTTCGTACGAGCAGTACTTC
-,TRBJ2-3,TRBD1,TRBV5-5,CASSLVGQGTSDTQYF,TGTGCCAGCAGCTTGGTAGGACAGGGTACCTCAGATACGCAGTATTTT
-,TRBJ2-3,-,TRBV28,CASSPSTGGTDTQYF,TGTGCCAGCAGCCCATCGACAGGCGGAACAGATACGCAGTATTTT
-,TRBJ1-1,-,TRBV6-5,CASSYGYLLRNTEAFF,TGTGCCAGCAGTTACGGTTATCTACTCCGGAACACTGAAGCTTTCTTT
-,TRBJ2-1,TRBD2,TRBV5-1,CASSEAGGPYNEQFF,TGCGCCAGCAGCGAAGCGGGGGGACCCTACAATGAGCAGTTCTTC
once,TRBJ2-5,-,TRBV7-9,CASSPGRQETQYF,TGTGCCAGCAGCCCGGGACGGCAAGAGACCCAGTACTTC
-,TRBJ1-5,-,TRBV6-5,CASSPGGQAYQPQHF,TGTGCCAGCAGTCCTGGAGGACAAGCATATCAGCCCCAGCATTTT
-,TRBJ1-2,TRBD1,TRBV2,CASTEAPPGGANYGYTF,TGTGCCAGCACCGAAGCCCCTCCAGGGGGCGCAAACTATGGCTACACCTTC
-,TRBJ2-7,-,TRBV6-6,CASCSRQGSYEQYF,TGTGCCAGCTGCTCCCGTCAGGGCTCCTACGAGCAGTACTTC
-,TRBJ1-6,-,TRBV7-9,CASKRSGTRNSPLHF,TGTGCCAGCAAAAGGTCCGGGACACGGAATTCACCCCTCCACTTT
-,TRBJ2-5,TRBD2,TRBV7-9,CASRTAPGRGEETQYF,TGTGCCAGCAGAACCGCCCCCGGGAGGGGCGAAGAGACCCAGTACTTC
-,TRBJ1-2,-,TRBV20-1,CSAGEYGYTF,TGCAGTGCTGGAGAATATGGCTACACCTTC
-,TRBJ1-1,-,TRBV4-3,CASSQAWQLNTEAFF,TGCGCCAGCAGCCAAGCTTGGCAGCTGAACACTGAAGCTTTCTTT
-,TRBJ2-1,-,TRBV7-9,CASSLVRLMDPIRDNEQFF,TGTGCCAGCAGCTTAGTTAGATTGATGGATCCGATTAGGGACAATGAGCAGTTCTTC
-,TRBJ2-3,TRBD2,TRBV9,CASSVSGGADTQYF,TGTGCCAGCAGCGTTAGCGGGGGGGCCGATACGCAGTATTTT
-,TRBJ2-5,-,TRBV7-8,CASSRTDFGAQYF,TGTGCCAGCAGCCGAACGGACTTCGGGGCCCAGTACTTC
-,TRBJ2-3,-,TRBV9,CASSATGLDTQYF,TGTGCCAGCAGCGCCACAGGGCTAGATACGCAGTATTTT